Listed here is a single TCR beta chain. This sample is drawn from a study of identical twins. TCRdb redid the calling of the 5' RACE reads with MiXCR, one entry per CDR3 protein. Among around 960,000 distinct CDR3 sequences listed, approximately 13% were seen once. Trimming shortened V by 6 bases and J by 8 bases, and 19 bases separated the two germline ends. This CDR3 is built from 15 residues. This sample was also put to use in a study of yellow fever vaccine responses in identical twins.

The chain couples TRBV12-3 or TRBV12-4 to TRBJ1-4; D is possibly TRBD1 (5 bases). This clonotype was sampled from a woman under 30 in good health. Sample: PBMCs. The CDR3 here is CASSPRDPRGEKLFF. As DNA, the CDR3 is TGTGCCAGCAGCCCCCGGGATCCCCGGGGGGAAAAACTGTTTTTT.